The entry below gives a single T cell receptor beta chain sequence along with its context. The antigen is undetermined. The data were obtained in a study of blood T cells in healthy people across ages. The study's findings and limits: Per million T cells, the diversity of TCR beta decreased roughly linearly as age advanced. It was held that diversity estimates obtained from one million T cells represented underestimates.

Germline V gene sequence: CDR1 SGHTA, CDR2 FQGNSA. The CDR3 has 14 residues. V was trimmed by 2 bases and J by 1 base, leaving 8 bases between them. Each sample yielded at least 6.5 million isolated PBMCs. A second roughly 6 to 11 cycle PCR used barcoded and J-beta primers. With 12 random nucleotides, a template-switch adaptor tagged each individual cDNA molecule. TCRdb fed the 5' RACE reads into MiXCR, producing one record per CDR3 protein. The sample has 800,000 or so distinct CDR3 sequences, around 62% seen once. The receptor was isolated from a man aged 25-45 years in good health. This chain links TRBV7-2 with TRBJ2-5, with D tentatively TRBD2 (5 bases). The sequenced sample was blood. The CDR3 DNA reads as TGTGCCAGCAGCTTAATGCGGGTCCAAGAGACCCAGTACTTC. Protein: CASSLMRVQETQYF.